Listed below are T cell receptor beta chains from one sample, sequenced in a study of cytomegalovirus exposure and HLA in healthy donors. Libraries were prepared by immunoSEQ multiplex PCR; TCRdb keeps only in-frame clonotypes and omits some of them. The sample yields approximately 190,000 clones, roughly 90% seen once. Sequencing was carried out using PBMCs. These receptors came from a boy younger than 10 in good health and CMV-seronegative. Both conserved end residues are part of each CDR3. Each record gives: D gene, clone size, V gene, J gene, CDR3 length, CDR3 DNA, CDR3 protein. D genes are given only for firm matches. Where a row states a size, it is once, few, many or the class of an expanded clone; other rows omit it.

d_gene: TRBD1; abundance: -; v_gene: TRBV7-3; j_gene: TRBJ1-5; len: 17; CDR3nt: TGTGCCAGCAGTTCCTCGACAGGGGTTTTCAGCAATCAGCCCCAGCATTTT; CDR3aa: CASSSSTGVFSNQPQHF
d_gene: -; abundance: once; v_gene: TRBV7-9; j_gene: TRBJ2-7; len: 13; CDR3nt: TGTGCCAGCAGCCCAGACAGCTCCTACGAGCAGTACTTC; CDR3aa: CASSPDSSYEQYF
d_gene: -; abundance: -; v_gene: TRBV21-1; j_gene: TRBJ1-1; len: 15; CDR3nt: TGTGCCAGCACATTTACCCCAGGGGGTGGCACTGAAGCTTTCTTT; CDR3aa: CASTFTPGGGTEAFF
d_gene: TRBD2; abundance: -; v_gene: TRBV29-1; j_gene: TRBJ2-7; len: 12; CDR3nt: TGCAGCGTTGAACTAGCGGGCTACGAGCAGTACTTC; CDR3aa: CSVELAGYEQYF
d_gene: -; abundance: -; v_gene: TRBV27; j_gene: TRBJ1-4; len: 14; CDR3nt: TGTGCCAGCAGTTTAGGGGGACTAGGGGAAAAACTGTTTTTT; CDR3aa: CASSLGGLGEKLFF
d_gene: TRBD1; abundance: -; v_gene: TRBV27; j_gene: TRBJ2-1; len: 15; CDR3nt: TGTGCCAGCAGGGCCGGGACAGGGTTCGTCAATGAGCAGTTCTTC; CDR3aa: CASRAGTGFVNEQFF
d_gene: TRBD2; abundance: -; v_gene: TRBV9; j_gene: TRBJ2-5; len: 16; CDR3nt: TGTGCCAGCAGCGTAGGAGCGGGGGGGCCGAGTGAGACCCAGTACTTC; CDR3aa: CASSVGAGGPSETQYF
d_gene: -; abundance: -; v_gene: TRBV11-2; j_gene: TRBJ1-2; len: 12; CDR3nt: TGTGCCAGCAGCGGGACAAACTATGGCTACACCTTC; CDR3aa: CASSGTNYGYTF
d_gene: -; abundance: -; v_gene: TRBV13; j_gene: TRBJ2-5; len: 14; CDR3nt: TGTGCCAGCAGCTTAGCAAGCTCGGGAGAGACCCAGTACTTC; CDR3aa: CASSLASSGETQYF
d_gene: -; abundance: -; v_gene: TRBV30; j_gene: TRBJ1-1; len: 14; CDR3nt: TGTGCCAGGCGACTTCTTGGTAGGGGGACTGAAGCTTTCTTT; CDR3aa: CARRLLGRGTEAFF
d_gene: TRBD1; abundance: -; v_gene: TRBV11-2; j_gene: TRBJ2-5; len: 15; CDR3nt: TGTGCCAGCAGCTTAGTCGGACAGGGGCAAGAGACCCAGTACTTC; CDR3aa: CASSLVGQGQETQYF
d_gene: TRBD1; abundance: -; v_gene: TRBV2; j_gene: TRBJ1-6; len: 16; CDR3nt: TGTGCCAGCAGTGAAGTTCGAACAGGGGTTACTTCACCCCTCCACTTT; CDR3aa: CASSEVRTGVTSPLHF
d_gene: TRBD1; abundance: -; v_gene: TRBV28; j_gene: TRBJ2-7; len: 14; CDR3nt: TGTGCCAGCAGTTTGCAGGGGGAAGACTACGAGCAGTACTTC; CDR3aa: CASSLQGEDYEQYF
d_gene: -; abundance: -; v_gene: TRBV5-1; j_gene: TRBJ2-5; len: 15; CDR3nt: TGCGCCAGCACCCCCGGGGGGCTCCGGCTTGAGACCCAGTACTTC; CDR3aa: CASTPGGLRLETQYF
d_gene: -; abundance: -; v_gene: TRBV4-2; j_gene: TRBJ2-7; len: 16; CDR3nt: TGTGCCAGCAGCCACCCCTCAATCGGGAATCCCTACGAGCAGTACTTC; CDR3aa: CASSHPSIGNPYEQYF
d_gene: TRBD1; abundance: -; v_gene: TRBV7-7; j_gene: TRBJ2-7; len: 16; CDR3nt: TGTGCCAGCAGCCATAGCCGGGGACAGGGGAGCGACGAGCAGTACTTC; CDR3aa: CASSHSRGQGSDEQYF
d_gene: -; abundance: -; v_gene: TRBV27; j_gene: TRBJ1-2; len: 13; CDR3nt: TGTGCCAGCAGGGAGGCACTCCTGGATGGCTACACCTTC; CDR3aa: CASREALLDGYTF
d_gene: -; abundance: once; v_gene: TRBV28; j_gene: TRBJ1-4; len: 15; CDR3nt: TGTGCCAGCAGTAACCAAGTGAGAACTAATGAAAAACTGTTTTTT; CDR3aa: CASSNQVRTNEKLFF
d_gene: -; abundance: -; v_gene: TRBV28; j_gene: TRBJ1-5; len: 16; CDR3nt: TGTGCCAGCAGTTTGCATTCAGGACAGTCCAATCAGCCCCAGCATTTT; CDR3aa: CASSLHSGQSNQPQHF
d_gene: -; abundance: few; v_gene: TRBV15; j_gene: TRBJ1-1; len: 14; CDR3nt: TGTGCCACCAGCAGAGTACAGGGTGGTACTGAAGCTTTCTTT; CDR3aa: CATSRVQGGTEAFF
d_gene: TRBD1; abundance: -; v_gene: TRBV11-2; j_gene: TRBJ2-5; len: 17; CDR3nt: TGTGCCAGCAGCTTAGGGGTGGCAGGGGGCCCCCAAGAGACCCAGTACTTC; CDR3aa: CASSLGVAGGPQETQYF
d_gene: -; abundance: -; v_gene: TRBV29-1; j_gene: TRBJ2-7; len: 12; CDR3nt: TGCAGCGTTGGAGACAGGACCTACGAGCAGTACTTC; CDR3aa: CSVGDRTYEQYF
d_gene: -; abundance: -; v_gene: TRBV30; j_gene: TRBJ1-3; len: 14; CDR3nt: TGTGCCTCGACGCCCGGGGCGGGGGGAAACACCATATATTTT; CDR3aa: CASTPGAGGNTIYF
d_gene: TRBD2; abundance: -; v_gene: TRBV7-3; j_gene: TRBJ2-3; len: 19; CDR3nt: TGTGCCAGCAGCTTATTCGGGGGACTAGCGGGGGGGTGGTCAGATACGCAGTATTTT; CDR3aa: CASSLFGGLAGGWSDTQYF
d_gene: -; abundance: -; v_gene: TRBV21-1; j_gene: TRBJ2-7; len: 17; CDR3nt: TGTGCCAGCAGCAAACAAGATGGGGGAGGGAAGGACTACGAGCAGTACTTC; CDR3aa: CASSKQDGGGKDYEQYF
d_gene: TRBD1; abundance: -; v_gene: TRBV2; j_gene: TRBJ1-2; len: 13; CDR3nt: TGTGCCAGCTCGGGACAGGGGCTCTATGGCTACACCTTC; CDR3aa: CASSGQGLYGYTF
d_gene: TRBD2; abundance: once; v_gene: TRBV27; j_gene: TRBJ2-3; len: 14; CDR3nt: TGTGCCAGCGGAAGAGCGGGGTCCACAGATACGCAGTATTTT; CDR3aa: CASGRAGSTDTQYF
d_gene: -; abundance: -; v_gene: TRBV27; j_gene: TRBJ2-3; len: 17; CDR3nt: TGTGCCAGCAGTTTATCGGTAGGCCGCCTAGGCACAGATACGCAGTATTTT; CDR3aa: CASSLSVGRLGTDTQYF
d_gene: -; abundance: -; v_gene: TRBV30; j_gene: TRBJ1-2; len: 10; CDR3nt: TGTGCCGTGGAGGGTGGTGGCTACACCTTC; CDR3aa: CAVEGGGYTF
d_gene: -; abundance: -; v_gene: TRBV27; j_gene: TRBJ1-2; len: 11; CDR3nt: TGTGCCAGCGGCCGGAGGGATGGCTACACCTTC; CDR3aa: CASGRRDGYTF
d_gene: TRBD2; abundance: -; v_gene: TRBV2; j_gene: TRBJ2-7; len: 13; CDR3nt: TGTGCCAGCAGTCCACTAGCGGCATACGAGCAGTACTTC; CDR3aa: CASSPLAAYEQYF
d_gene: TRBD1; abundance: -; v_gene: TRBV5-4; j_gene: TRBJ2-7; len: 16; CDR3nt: TGTGCCAGCAGCCCAGGGTCGAGACAGGGGTCCAACGAGCAGTACTTC; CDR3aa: CASSPGSRQGSNEQYF
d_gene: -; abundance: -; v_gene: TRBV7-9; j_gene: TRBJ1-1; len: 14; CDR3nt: TGTGCCAGCAGCTTAGGGGGCAGGGGCACTGAAGCTTTCTTT; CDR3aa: CASSLGGRGTEAFF
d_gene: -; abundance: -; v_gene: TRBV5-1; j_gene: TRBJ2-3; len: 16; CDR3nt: TGCGCCAGCAGCTTGGGGACGGGAATGGGCACAGATACGCAGTATTTT; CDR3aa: CASSLGTGMGTDTQYF
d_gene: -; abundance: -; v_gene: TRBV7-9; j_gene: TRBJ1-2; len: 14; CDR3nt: TGTGCCAGCAGCCCCCTTGGGGGGGCTAATGGCTACACCTTC; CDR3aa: CASSPLGGANGYTF
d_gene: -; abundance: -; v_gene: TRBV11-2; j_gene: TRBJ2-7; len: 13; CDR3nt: TGTGCCAGCAGCCCAATCAAAGCGGACGAGCAGTACTTC; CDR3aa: CASSPIKADEQYF
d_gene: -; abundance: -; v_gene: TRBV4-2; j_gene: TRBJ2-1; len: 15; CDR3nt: TGTGCCAGCAGCCAAGAGTTGCGGGGATTAAGTGAGCAGTTCTTC; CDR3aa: CASSQELRGLSEQFF
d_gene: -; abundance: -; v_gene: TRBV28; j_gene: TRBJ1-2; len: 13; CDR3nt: TGTGCCAGCAGTTTGGAAGGGGCCTATGGCTACACCTTC; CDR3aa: CASSLEGAYGYTF
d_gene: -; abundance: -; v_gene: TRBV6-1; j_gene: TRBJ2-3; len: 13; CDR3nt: TGTGCCAGCAGTGCCCGACTCGTCGTGACGCAGTATTTT; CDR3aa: CASSARLVVTQYF
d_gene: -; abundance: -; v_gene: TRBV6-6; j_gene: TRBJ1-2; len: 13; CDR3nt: TGTGCCAGCAGTTACGGGGCGAACTATGGCTACACCTTC; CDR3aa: CASSYGANYGYTF
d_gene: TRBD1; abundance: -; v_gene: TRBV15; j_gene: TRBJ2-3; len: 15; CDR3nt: TGTGCCACCAGCAGACGGACAGGGGGCACAGATACGCAGTATTTT; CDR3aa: CATSRRTGGTDTQYF
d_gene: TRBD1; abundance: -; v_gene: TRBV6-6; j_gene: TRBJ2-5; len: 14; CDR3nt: TGTGCCAGCAGTGGGACAGGGAACCAAGAGACCCAGTACTTC; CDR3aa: CASSGTGNQETQYF